These T cell receptor beta chains were read from a single sample in a study of human T cells and chemical hapten exposure. MiXCR, applied by TCRdb to the RACE reads, yields one record per CDR3 protein. The data show approximately 90,000 distinct CDR3 sequences, roughly a tenth seen once. The sample in question was whole blood, obtained in connection with sensitization to the hapten diphenylcyclopropenone (DPC). Source of these receptors: a man between 40 and 49 years old with alopecia areata. Some clones in this sample may be carry-over from other donors' samples. Each CDR3 is given with its conserved first and last residue.

>TRBJ2-1|TRBV20-1
CSAHPGSYNEQFF
>TRBJ1-5|TRBV2
CASSEGGGGDQPQHF
>TRBJ2-3|TRBV10-3
CAISESGAWADTQYF
>TRBJ1-4|TRBV5-4
CASSTAGTGVRPFEKLFF
>TRBJ2-3|TRBV5-1
CASSLDGQGTIPTDTQYF
>TRBJ2-1|TRBV28
CASSLSGTSSREQFF
>TRBJ2-3|TRBV11-3
CASSPGTTTDTQYF
>TRBJ2-2|TRBV27
CASSPRRTSGYTGELFF
>TRBJ1-2|TRBV24-1
CATSGGVLNYGYTF
>TRBJ1-6|TRBV9
CASSVAGSPLHF
>TRBJ1-5|TRBV3-1
CASSPDRGFDQPQHF
>TRBJ2-7|TRBV5-1
CASSDRDSHYEQYF
>TRBJ2-3|TRBV3-1
CASSQETSGTDTQYF
>TRBJ1-3|TRBV6-6
CATSSQGARGNTIYF
>TRBJ1-6|TRBV20-1
CSARDAAGGSNSPLHF
>TRBJ2-3|TRBV27
CASRGLAGGPNTQYF
>TRBJ2-7|TRBV6-2/TRBV6-3
CASSSPSGSTYEQYF
>TRBJ2-5|TRBV7-2
CASSLVTAGGAETQYF
>TRBJ1-2|TRBV4-2
CASSQDAGVANYGYTF
>TRBJ2-1|TRBV7-8
CASSLGGRTSSYNEQFF
>TRBJ1-1|TRBV12-3/TRBV12-4
CASSSTVSTEAFF
>TRBJ2-2|TRBV6-5
CASSSISGSRTGELFF
>TRBJ2-1|TRBV6-2/TRBV6-3
CASRGTSGSREQFF
>TRBJ2-6|TRBV19
CASSIVRISGANVLTF
>TRBJ2-1|TRBV18
CASSESLAGVNEQFF